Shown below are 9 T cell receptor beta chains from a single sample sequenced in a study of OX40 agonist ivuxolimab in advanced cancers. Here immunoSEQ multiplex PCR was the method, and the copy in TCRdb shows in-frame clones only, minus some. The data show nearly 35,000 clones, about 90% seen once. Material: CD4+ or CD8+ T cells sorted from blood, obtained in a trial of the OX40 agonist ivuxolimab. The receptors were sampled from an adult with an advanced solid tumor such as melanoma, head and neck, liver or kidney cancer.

The DNA for the CDR3 is TGTGCCGTAGAGGGGGACACAAAGAACACCGGGGAGCTGTTTTTT. Its protein is CAVEGDTKNTGELFF. The chain carries TRBV10-3 and TRBJ2-2; maybe TRBD1 (6 bases). V lost 11 bases to trimming and J lost 1 base, with 17 bases between them. The CDR3 contains 15 residues. Germline assignment: CDR1 ENHRY and CDR2 SYGVKD.

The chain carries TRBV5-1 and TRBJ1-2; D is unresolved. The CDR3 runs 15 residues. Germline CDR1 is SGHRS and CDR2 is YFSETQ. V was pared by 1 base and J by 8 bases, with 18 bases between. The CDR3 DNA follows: TGCGCCAGCAGCTTGTTCCAGGACTCCCCCCCCGGCTACACCTTC. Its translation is CASSLFQDSPPGYTF.

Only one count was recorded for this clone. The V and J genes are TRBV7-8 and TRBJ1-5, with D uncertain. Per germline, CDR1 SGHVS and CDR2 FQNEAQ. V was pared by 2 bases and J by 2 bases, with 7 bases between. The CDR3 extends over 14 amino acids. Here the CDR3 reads CASSLLSGNQPQHF. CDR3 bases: TGTGCCAGCAGCTTATTGAGCGGCAATCAGCCCCAGCATTTT.

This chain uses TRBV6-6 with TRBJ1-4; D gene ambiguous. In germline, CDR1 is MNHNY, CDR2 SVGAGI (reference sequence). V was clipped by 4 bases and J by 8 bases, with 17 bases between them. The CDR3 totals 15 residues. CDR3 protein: CASSSPSGGKEKLFF. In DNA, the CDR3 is TGTGCCAGCAGTTCCCCTTCTGGAGGAAAAGAAAAACTGTTTTTT.

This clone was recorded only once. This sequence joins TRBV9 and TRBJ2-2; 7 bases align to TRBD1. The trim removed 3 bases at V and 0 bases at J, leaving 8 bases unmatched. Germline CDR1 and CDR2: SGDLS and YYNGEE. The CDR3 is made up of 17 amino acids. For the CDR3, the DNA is TGTGCCAGCAGCGCGCACTTACAGGGGCCGAACACCGGGGAGCTGTTTTTT. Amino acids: CASSAHLQGPNTGELFF.

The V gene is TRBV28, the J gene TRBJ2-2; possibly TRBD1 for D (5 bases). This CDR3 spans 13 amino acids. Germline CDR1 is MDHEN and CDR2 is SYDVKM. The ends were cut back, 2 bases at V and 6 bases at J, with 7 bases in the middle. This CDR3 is CASSLQGSGELFF. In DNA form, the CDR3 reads TGTGCCAGCAGTTTACAGGGATCCGGGGAGCTGTTTTTT.

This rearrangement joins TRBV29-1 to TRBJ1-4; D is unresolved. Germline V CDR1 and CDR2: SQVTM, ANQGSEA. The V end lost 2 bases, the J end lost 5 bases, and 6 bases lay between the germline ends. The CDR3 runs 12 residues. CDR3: CSVELGNEKLFF. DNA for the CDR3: TGCAGCGTTGAACTGGGGAATGAAAAACTGTTTTTT. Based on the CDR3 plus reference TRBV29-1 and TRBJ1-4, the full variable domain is SAVISQKPSRDICQRGTSLTIQCQVDSQVTMMFWYRQQPGQSLTLIATANQGSEATYESGFVIDKFPISRPNLTFSTLTVSNMSPEDSSIYLCSVELGNEKLFFGSGTQLSVL.

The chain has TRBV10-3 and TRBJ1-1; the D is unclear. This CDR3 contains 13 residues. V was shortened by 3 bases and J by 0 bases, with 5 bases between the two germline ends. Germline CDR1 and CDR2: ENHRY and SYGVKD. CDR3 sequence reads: CAISDNMNTEAFF. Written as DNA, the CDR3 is TGTGCCATCAGTGATAACATGAACACTGAAGCTTTCTTT.

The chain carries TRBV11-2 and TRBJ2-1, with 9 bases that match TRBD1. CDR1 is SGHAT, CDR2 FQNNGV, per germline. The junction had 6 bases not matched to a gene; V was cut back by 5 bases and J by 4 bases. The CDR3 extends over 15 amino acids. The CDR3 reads CASSASGQGYNEQFF. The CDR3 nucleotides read TGTGCCAGCAGCGCCTCGGGACAGGGTTACAATGAGCAGTTCTTC.